Shown below are 10 T cell receptor beta chains from a single sample sequenced in a study of shared clonotypes between healthy human individuals. Clones were sequenced by immunoSEQ multiplex PCR, and TCRdb holds only the in-frame ones, with some missing. This sample has 2 million to 3 million clones, with 93% found just once. The sequenced material came from naive CD4+ T cells from PBMCs. Regarding subset: CD45RA+ positively selected. These receptors came from a man aged 18 to 29 in good health. Some clones in this sample may be carry-over from other donors' samples.

The chain couples TRBV6-5 to TRBJ2-7; 9 bases are a match to TRBD2. Germline-derived CDR1 and CDR2 are MNHEY and SVGAGI. V shed 6 bases, J shed 6 bases, and the junction held 12 bases outside the gene matches. This CDR3 is built from 15 residues. DNA for the CDR3: TGTGCCAGCAGCAGGGCCTTTTGGCGGGAGGGCGAGCAGTACTTC. It translates to CASSRAFWREGEQYF.

The chain recombines TRBV25-1 with TRBJ2-3; D possibly corresponds to TRBD1 (6 bases). Trimming took 5 bases from V and 5 from J, leaving 11 bases between them. CDR1 MGHDK and CDR2 SYGVNS come from the germline V gene. This CDR3 spans 13 amino acids. The CDR3 sequence is CASSLGAGDTQYF. The CDR3 DNA sequence: TGTGCCAGCAGTCTGGGGGCAGGAGATACGCAGTATTTT.

Remarks on this clone: Different DNA sequences within this sample yield the same CDR3. The chain carries TRBV19 and TRBJ2-7; D is unclear. The ends were cut back, 5 bases at V and 2 bases at J, with 4 bases in the middle. This CDR3 contains 11 residues. Germline loops: CDR1 LNHDA, CDR2 SQIVND (reference sequence). CDR3 residues: CASSSTYEQYF. CDR3 in DNA: TGTGCCAGTAGTTCAACCTACGAGCAGTACTTC.

The chain recombines TRBV7-2 with TRBJ2-6; D is ambiguous. Germline V lookup: CDR1 SGHTA, CDR2 FQGNSA. This CDR3 has 15 amino acids. V was clipped by 6 bases and J by 0 bases, with 9 bases between them. CDR3 loop: CASRPPPSGANVLTF. CDR3 coding DNA: TGTGCCAGCAGACCGCCCCCCTCTGGGGCCAACGTCCTGACTTTC.

The sample holds a few counts of this clone. This sequence joins TRBV7-3 and TRBJ1-1; TRBD1 matches 7 bases. Losses at the gene ends were 6 bases for V and 4 bases for J; bases not matched to a gene: 5. Germline V CDR1 and CDR2: SGHTA, FQGTGA. The CDR3 covers 13 residues. The CDR3 DNA reads TGTGCCAGCAGTCCACAGGGGTTCACTGAAGCTTTCTTT. It encodes CASSPQGFTEAFF.

V is TRBV6-1 and J is TRBJ2-7; 7 bases map to TRBD1. CDR1 is MNHNS, CDR2 SASEGT, per germline. Trimming at V came to 4 bases and at J to 4 bases, leaving 4 bases not matched to a gene. The CDR3 extends over 13 amino acids. The CDR3 DNA sequence: TGTGCCAGCAGTGGCCGGGACAGTTACGAGCAGTACTTC. Translated: CASSGRDSYEQYF.

The chain joins TRBV2 to TRBJ2-1; TRBD1 is a possible D gene (6 bases). CDR3 size: 14 residues. V was cut by 9 bases and J by 0 bases, with 12 bases left in between. The V gene's germline CDR1 is SNHLY and CDR2 FYNNEI. The DNA for the CDR3 is TGTGCCAGTACTCAACAGGGCTCCTACAATGAGCAGTTCTTC. It is translated as CASTQQGSYNEQFF.

Comments on this clone: In the same sample, other DNA sequences code for this CDR3. The genes are TRBV2 and TRBJ2-7; unclear D gene. Trimming took off 8 bases at V and 3 bases at J, with 8 bases between the two ends. Germline loops: CDR1 SNHLY, CDR2 FYNNEI. The CDR3 has 11 amino acids. CDR3 residues: CASSSYYEQYF. The CDR3 DNA reads as TGTGCCAGCTCTTCGTACTACGAGCAGTACTTC.

The V call is TRBV15, the J call TRBJ2-1, with D perhaps matching TRBD1 or TRBD2 (6 bases each). The CDR3 totals 14 residues. The V gene lost 0 bases and the J gene lost 10 bases, with 13 bases spanning the gap. CDR1 and CDR2 from the germline V gene are LNHNV and YYDKDF (reference sequence). The DNA of the CDR3 is TGTGCCACCAGCAGAGATCAGGAGGGGGGAGAGCAGTTCTTC. Protein sequence: CATSRDQEGGEQFF.

The J gene is TRBJ2-3, the V gene TRBV7-3, with D possibly being TRBD1 or TRBD2 (5 bases each). The germline V gene encodes CDR1 SGHTA and CDR2 FQGTGA. Trimming cost V 4 bases and J 8 bases, with 13 bases left between them. This CDR3 comprises 13 residues. The CDR3: CASSSGAAGTQYF. The CDR3 DNA follows: TGTGCCAGCAGCTCCGGGGCCGCAGGTACGCAGTATTTT.